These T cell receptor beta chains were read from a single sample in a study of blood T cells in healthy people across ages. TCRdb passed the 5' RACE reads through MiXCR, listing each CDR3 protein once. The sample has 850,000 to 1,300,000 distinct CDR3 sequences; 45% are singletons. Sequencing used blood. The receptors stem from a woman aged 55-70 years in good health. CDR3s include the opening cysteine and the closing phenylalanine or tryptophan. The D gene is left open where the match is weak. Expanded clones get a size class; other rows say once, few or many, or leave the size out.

DNA: TGTGCCAGCACCGAGGCCGTATATGGCTACACCTTC; CDR3: CASTEAVYGYTF; size: NA; D: NA; J: TRBJ1-2; V: TRBV6-1
DNA: TGTGCCAGCAGCTTAGTCATGGATCGAAGGGGTTACGAGCAGTACTTC; CDR3: CASSLVMDRRGYEQYF; size: NA; D: NA; J: TRBJ2-7; V: TRBV7-9
DNA: TGTGCCAGCTCACCGCGGACAGGGGATAGGGAGACCCAGTACTTC; CDR3: CASSPRTGDRETQYF; size: NA; D: TRBD1; J: TRBJ2-5; V: TRBV18
DNA: TGTGCCAGCAGTACAAGGGGGGTCGACACAGATACGCAGTATTTT; CDR3: CASSTRGVDTDTQYF; size: NA; D: NA; J: TRBJ2-3; V: TRBV27
DNA: TGTGCCAGCAGCCAAGATAGGGGGACTAGCGCTTTCAATGAGCAGTTCTTC; CDR3: CASSQDRGTSAFNEQFF; size: once; D: TRBD2; J: TRBJ2-1; V: TRBV14
DNA: TGTGCCAGCAGTTTCCGAACAGGGATGGGCTACACCTTC; CDR3: CASSFRTGMGYTF; size: few; D: NA; J: TRBJ1-2; V: TRBV27
DNA: TGTGCCAGCAGCTTAGCCGGACAGGTGGGGGAGACCCAGTACTTC; CDR3: CASSLAGQVGETQYF; size: NA; D: TRBD1; J: TRBJ2-5; V: TRBV11-2
DNA: TGTGCCAGCTCACCGCAGCGTACCGGGGCCAACGTCCTGACTTTC; CDR3: CASSPQRTGANVLTF; size: few; D: NA; J: TRBJ2-6; V: TRBV18
DNA: TGTGCCAGCAGAAAAGCGGGAGGCCCCTCTGGGGCCAACGTCCTGACTTTC; CDR3: CASRKAGGPSGANVLTF; size: many; D: TRBD2; J: TRBJ2-6; V: TRBV7-3
DNA: TGTGCCAGCAGTGGCGGGACGGCGAACGAGCAGTACTTC; CDR3: CASSGGTANEQYF; size: NA; D: NA; J: TRBJ2-7; V: TRBV7-9
DNA: TGTGCCAGCAGTTTGAGCCTACCTGGGGCCAACGTCCTGACTTTC; CDR3: CASSLSLPGANVLTF; size: NA; D: NA; J: TRBJ2-6; V: TRBV6-6
DNA: TGTGCCAGCACCCGACTAGCGGGCACAGATACGCAGTATTTT; CDR3: CASTRLAGTDTQYF; size: few; D: TRBD2; J: TRBJ2-3; V: TRBV9
DNA: TGCGCCAGCAGCCAAGTACAGGGGACTAAGCGCGGCTACAATGAGCAGTTCTTC; CDR3: CASSQVQGTKRGYNEQFF; size: few; D: NA; J: TRBJ2-1; V: TRBV4-1
DNA: TGTGCCAGCAGGGGACGGAAGTACTACGAGCAGTACTTC; CDR3: CASRGRKYYEQYF; size: NA; D: NA; J: TRBJ2-7; V: TRBV3-1
DNA: TGCGCCAGCAGCTTGTTCGGGGCGGAAGACACCTACGAGCAGTACTTC; CDR3: CASSLFGAEDTYEQYF; size: NA; D: NA; J: TRBJ2-7; V: TRBV5-1
DNA: TGTGCCAGCAGGGGACTCCCAGTCACTGAAGCTTTCTTT; CDR3: CASRGLPVTEAFF; size: NA; D: NA; J: TRBJ1-1; V: TRBV6-5
DNA: TGTGCCAGCAGTCCCAGGATAGCACCGCGGGAGCAGTACTTC; CDR3: CASSPRIAPREQYF; size: NA; D: NA; J: TRBJ2-7; V: TRBV28
DNA: TGTGCCAGCAGTGTACGGGAGCTTCAGCCCCAGCATTTT; CDR3: CASSVRELQPQHF; size: few; D: NA; J: TRBJ1-5; V: TRBV12-3/TRBV12-4
DNA: TGTGCCAGCAGCCAAGATATGCGGGGCTACACCTTC; CDR3: CASSQDMRGYTF; size: few; D: NA; J: TRBJ1-2; V: TRBV14
DNA: TGTGACATCAGGGAGGGAGGGACTAACTCCTACAATGAGCAGTTCTTC; CDR3: CDIREGGTNSYNEQFF; size: NA; D: TRBD2; J: TRBJ2-1; V: TRBV10-3
DNA: TGTGCCAGCAGTTTAAGGTGGGAGCAGTTCTTC; CDR3: CASSLRWEQFF; size: NA; D: NA; J: TRBJ2-1; V: TRBV12-3/TRBV12-4
DNA: TGCGCCAGCAGCCCGGGACTCGTTCGCTCCTACAATGAGCAGTTCTTC; CDR3: CASSPGLVRSYNEQFF; size: NA; D: NA; J: TRBJ2-1; V: TRBV5-1
DNA: TGTGCCAGCAGTTTACTTACAGACAGGGGAGAGACCCAGTACTTC; CDR3: CASSLLTDRGETQYF; size: NA; D: TRBD1; J: TRBJ2-5; V: TRBV28
DNA: TGTGCCATCAGTGAGTCGGACAGGGGGTACGAGCAGTACTTC; CDR3: CAISESDRGYEQYF; size: NA; D: TRBD1; J: TRBJ2-7; V: TRBV10-3
DNA: TGTGCCAGCAGTTGGAGCTCCTATAATTCACCCCTCCACTTT; CDR3: CASSWSSYNSPLHF; size: NA; D: NA; J: TRBJ1-6; V: TRBV12-3/TRBV12-4
DNA: TGCGCCAGCAGGTTGGACAGTTACACTGAAGCTTTCTTT; CDR3: CASRLDSYTEAFF; size: NA; D: NA; J: TRBJ1-1; V: TRBV5-1
DNA: TGTGCCACCAGTGATCGACTAGCGGGAGGGTGGTATGAGCAGTTCTTC; CDR3: CATSDRLAGGWYEQFF; size: NA; D: TRBD2; J: TRBJ2-1; V: TRBV24-1
DNA: TGTGCCACCAGTCTCGGAGGTGGTGAGCAGTTCTTC; CDR3: CATSLGGGEQFF; size: NA; D: NA; J: TRBJ2-1; V: TRBV24-1
DNA: TGCGCCAGCAGCCGGGACACACTGAACACTGAAGCTTTCTTT; CDR3: CASSRDTLNTEAFF; size: NA; D: NA; J: TRBJ1-1; V: TRBV5-1
DNA: TGTGCCAGCAGCGTTGTGGGAGCCTCCTACAATGAGCAGTTCTTC; CDR3: CASSVVGASYNEQFF; size: NA; D: NA; J: TRBJ2-1; V: TRBV9
DNA: TGTGCCAGCAGTTTCCCGGGACACCCAAACTATGGCTACACCTTC; CDR3: CASSFPGHPNYGYTF; size: NA; D: NA; J: TRBJ1-2; V: TRBV12-3/TRBV12-4